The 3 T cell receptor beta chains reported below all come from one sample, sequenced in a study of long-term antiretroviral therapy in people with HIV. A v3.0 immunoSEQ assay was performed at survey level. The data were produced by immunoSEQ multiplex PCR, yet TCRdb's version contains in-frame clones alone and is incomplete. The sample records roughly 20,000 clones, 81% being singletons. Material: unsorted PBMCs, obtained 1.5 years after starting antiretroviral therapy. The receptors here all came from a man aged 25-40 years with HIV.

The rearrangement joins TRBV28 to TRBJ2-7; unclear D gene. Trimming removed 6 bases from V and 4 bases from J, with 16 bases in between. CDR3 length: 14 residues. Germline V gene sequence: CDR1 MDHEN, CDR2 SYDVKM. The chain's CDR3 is CASRASLQLYEQYF. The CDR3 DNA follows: TGTGCCAGCAGGGCGTCCTTGCAACTATACGAGCAGTACTTC.

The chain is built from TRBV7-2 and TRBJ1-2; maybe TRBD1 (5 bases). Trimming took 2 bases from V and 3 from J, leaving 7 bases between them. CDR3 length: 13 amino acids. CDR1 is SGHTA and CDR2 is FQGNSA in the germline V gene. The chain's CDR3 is CASSLRGDYGYTF. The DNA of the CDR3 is TGTGCCAGCAGCTTACGGGGGGACTATGGCTACACCTTC.

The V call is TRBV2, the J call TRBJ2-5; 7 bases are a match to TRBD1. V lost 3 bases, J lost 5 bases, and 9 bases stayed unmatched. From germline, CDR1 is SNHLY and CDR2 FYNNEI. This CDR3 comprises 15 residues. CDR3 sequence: CASSESQGGLETQYF. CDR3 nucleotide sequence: TGTGCCAGCAGTGAGTCGCAAGGGGGCCTGGAGACCCAGTACTTC.